These T cell receptor beta chains were read from a single sample in a study of T-cell reconstitution after alpha-beta-depleted transplantation in children. TCRdb itself ran the PCR reads through MiXCR, one entry per CDR3 protein. Here the sample spans about 980,000 distinct CDR3 sequences, around 30% being singletons. This specimen consisted of PBMCs, mostly from graft donor cells, obtained 360 days after TCRalphabeta/CD19-depleted stem cell transplant. Receptor source: a boy in the first two years of life who had a stem cell transplant for SCID, so the T cells may come from the graft donor. The CDR3 runs from the conserved cysteine through the conserved F or W. A D gene is named only where the DNA matches it firmly. Size values are once, few and many counts, or a class for expanded clones, and some rows have none.

cdr3_nt: TGTGCCAGCAGCTTAGGCCCCCGGTTCGCCCAAGAGACCCAGTACTTC
cdr3_aa: CASSLGPRFAQETQYF
v_call: TRBV7-2
j_call: TRBJ2-5
clone_size: NA
d_call: NA

cdr3_nt: TGTGCCAGCAGCGTAGGGGCGGGAGGTGGCGAGCAGTACTTC
cdr3_aa: CASSVGAGGGEQYF
v_call: TRBV9
j_call: TRBJ2-7
clone_size: NA
d_call: TRBD2

cdr3_nt: TGCGCCAGCAGCATAGGACGGGGGAACAAAAACATTCAGTACTTC
cdr3_aa: CASSIGRGNKNIQYF
v_call: TRBV5-1
j_call: TRBJ2-4
clone_size: NA
d_call: NA

cdr3_nt: TGCGCCAGCAGCCTGTTTACGGGGGTCCTCAGCTCTGGGGCCAACGTCCTGACTTTC
cdr3_aa: CASSLFTGVLSSGANVLTF
v_call: TRBV4-3
j_call: TRBJ2-6
clone_size: few
d_call: NA

cdr3_nt: TGTGCCAGCAGCGCCCAGCCTGGCGGGTTTAGGGAGCTGTTTTTT
cdr3_aa: CASSAQPGGFRELFF
v_call: TRBV9
j_call: TRBJ2-2
clone_size: NA
d_call: NA

cdr3_nt: TGTGCCAGCAGACCGCTGAGCCTGACAGGAGTCTATGGCTACACCTTC
cdr3_aa: CASRPLSLTGVYGYTF
v_call: TRBV12-3/TRBV12-4
j_call: TRBJ1-2
clone_size: once
d_call: NA

cdr3_nt: TGCAGCGCCAGACACGGACAGACCTCTGGAAACACCATATATTTT
cdr3_aa: CSARHGQTSGNTIYF
v_call: TRBV29-1
j_call: TRBJ1-3
clone_size: few
d_call: NA

cdr3_nt: TGTGCCACCAGTGACCCCGGACAGGGGAACTATGGCTACACCTTC
cdr3_aa: CATSDPGQGNYGYTF
v_call: TRBV24-1
j_call: TRBJ1-2
clone_size: few
d_call: TRBD1

cdr3_nt: TGTGCCAGCAGGCGAACCACCTCCCTAGCTGAACGCACAGATACGCAGTATTTT
cdr3_aa: CASRRTTSLAERTDTQYF
v_call: TRBV6-1
j_call: TRBJ2-3
clone_size: NA
d_call: NA

cdr3_nt: TGTGCCAGCAGCCCCGGGACCACCTCCTACAATGAGCAGTTCTTC
cdr3_aa: CASSPGTTSYNEQFF
v_call: TRBV7-9
j_call: TRBJ2-1
clone_size: NA
d_call: NA

cdr3_nt: TGTGCCATCAGTGGAGGAGGGCTAAACATTCAGTACTTC
cdr3_aa: CAISGGGLNIQYF
v_call: TRBV10-3
j_call: TRBJ2-4
clone_size: few
d_call: NA

cdr3_nt: TGCAGTGCTAGAGATTTGGCGGGGGGCCACTTCACCAATGAGCAGTTCTTC
cdr3_aa: CSARDLAGGHFTNEQFF
v_call: TRBV20-1
j_call: TRBJ2-1
clone_size: few
d_call: TRBD2

cdr3_nt: TGCAGTGCTAGATCTGACTTCAGGGGCCGAGGATCCGAGCAGTACTTC
cdr3_aa: CSARSDFRGRGSEQYF
v_call: TRBV20-1
j_call: TRBJ2-7
clone_size: few
d_call: NA

cdr3_nt: TGCAGTGCTCTGCTGGCTAGCGGGGGGGTATTGGGGGCAGATACGCAGTATTTT
cdr3_aa: CSALLASGGVLGADTQYF
v_call: TRBV20-1
j_call: TRBJ2-3
clone_size: once
d_call: TRBD2

cdr3_nt: TGTGCCAGCAGGGGGACAACTACCACAGATACGCAGTATTTT
cdr3_aa: CASRGTTTTDTQYF
v_call: TRBV2
j_call: TRBJ2-3
clone_size: NA
d_call: NA

cdr3_nt: TGTGCCAGCAGTCCACGGCCTCAGAGTACAGATACGCAGTATTTT
cdr3_aa: CASSPRPQSTDTQYF
v_call: TRBV12-3/TRBV12-4
j_call: TRBJ2-3
clone_size: NA
d_call: NA

cdr3_nt: TGCAGTGCTAGCAGTGCTAGCGGGGGGCCACTTCGCTACGAGCAGTACTTC
cdr3_aa: CSASSASGGPLRYEQYF
v_call: TRBV20-1
j_call: TRBJ2-7
clone_size: NA
d_call: TRBD2

cdr3_nt: TGCGCCAGCAGCCGTGCCGTGGGGGTTAATGAGCAGTTCTTC
cdr3_aa: CASSRAVGVNEQFF
v_call: TRBV4-1
j_call: TRBJ2-1
clone_size: NA
d_call: NA

cdr3_nt: TGTGCCAGCAGTCCCCGCGGACTAGCGGGGGCCCTGAGCTCCTACAATGAGCAGTTCTTC
cdr3_aa: CASSPRGLAGALSSYNEQFF
v_call: TRBV12-3/TRBV12-4
j_call: TRBJ2-1
clone_size: NA
d_call: TRBD2